These 11 T cell receptor beta chains originate from one sample sequenced in a study of shared clonotypes between healthy human individuals. Repertoires were generated with immunoSEQ multiplex PCR, while TCRdb's copy carries only in-frame clones and drops some. The data show fewer than 850,000 clones, with about 92% seen just once and 34% held by the top ten. Sequencing was done on a sample of memory CD8+ T cells from PBMCs. Subset of the sample: CD45RO+ cells pooled with CCR7-negative TemRA cells. The receptors here all came from a man aged 18 to 35 in good health. Some clones in this sample may be carry-over from other donors' samples.

The V and J genes are TRBV28 and TRBJ1-2; D gene unclear. Looked up from germline, CDR1 is MDHEN and CDR2 is SYDVKM. Trimming left V 3 bases short and J 8 bases short, with 16 bases between. There are 14 residues in the CDR3. CDR3 sequence reads: CASSLAGEGRGYTF. Written as DNA, the CDR3 is TGTGCCAGCAGTTTGGCCGGGGAGGGTCGCGGCTACACCTTC.

This chain uses TRBV9 with TRBJ1-2, with no clear D. The germline V gene encodes CDR1 SGDLS and CDR2 YYNGEE. The CDR3 runs 13 residues. Trimming left V 5 bases short and J 0 bases short, with 8 bases between. CDR3 in DNA: TGTGCCAGCAGTGGCACCACTAACTATGGCTACACCTTC. Residues: CASSGTTNYGYTF.

The V call is TRBV27, the J call TRBJ2-1, with D maybe TRBD1 (6 bases). In germline, CDR1 is MNHEY, CDR2 SMNVEV (reference sequence). The CDR3 runs 14 residues. The V gene lost 5 bases and the J gene lost 15 bases, with 23 bases spanning the gap. The CDR3 bases are TGTGCCAGCAGTCCGCGACAGGCCCCATCTAACCCGTTCTTC. This encodes CASSPRQAPSNPFF.

The rearrangement joins TRBV19 to TRBJ2-3; maybe TRBD1 (6 bases). The CDR3 has 15 residues. Deletions cut 0 bases from V and 2 bases from J, with 9 bases between. The V gene's germline CDR1 is LNHDA and CDR2 SQIVND (reference sequence). The CDR3, as DNA: TGTGCCAGTAGTATAGATACAGGGCCCACAGATACGCAGTATTTT. This sequence encodes CASSIDTGPTDTQYF. The whole variable domain, remainder taken from reference TRBV19 and TRBJ2-3, is DGGITQSPKYLFRKEGQNVTLSCEQNLNHDAMYWYRQDPGQGLRLIYYSQIVNDFQKGDIAEGYSVSREKKESFPLTVTSAQKNPTAFYLCASSIDTGPTDTQYFGPGTRLTVL.

The rearrangement uses TRBV5-1 and TRBJ1-4, with D uncertain. CDR3 length equals 14 residues. From germline, CDR1 is SGHRS and CDR2 YFSETQ. Trimming took off 4 bases at V and 8 bases at J, with 15 bases between the two ends. This CDR3 is CASSVLWSEEKLFF. The CDR3 region has the DNA TGCGCCAGCAGCGTTCTTTGGTCGGAGGAAAAACTGTTTTTT.

The chain joins TRBV11-2 to TRBJ2-7, with D unresolved. V lost 3 bases and J 5 bases, leaving 5 bases between the germline ends. This CDR3 has 11 residues. Germline V lookup: CDR1 SGHAT, CDR2 FQNNGV. The CDR3 sequence is CASSFLHEQYF. CDR3 nucleotide sequence: TGTGCCAGCAGCTTTCTCCACGAGCAGTACTTC.

This clone was found once. This sequence joins TRBV7-8 and TRBJ1-3; TRBD1 matches 7 bases. Germline V CDR1 and CDR2: SGHVS, FQNEAQ. With V trimmed by 4 bases and J by 0 bases, 3 bases remained unmatched. The CDR3 length is 15 residues. The CDR3 is CASSSTGNSGNTIYF. As DNA, the CDR3 is TGTGCCAGCAGCTCGACAGGGAACTCTGGAAACACCATATATTTT.

This sequence joins TRBV14 and TRBJ2-1; D is unresolved. Between the trimmed V and J ends, which lost 4 bases and 9 bases, there was a span of 19 bases. The CDR3 sequence is 15 residues long. Looked up from germline, CDR1 is SGHDN and CDR2 is FVKESK. The CDR3, as DNA: TGTGCCAGCAGCCGCGCTAGGCTAGTGCGTCCTGAGCAGTTCTTC. This codes for CASSRARLVRPEQFF.

The chain is built from TRBV2 and TRBJ2-7; 7 bases fit TRBD2. V dropped 5 bases and J dropped 6; count of bases not matched to a gene: 10. Germline values: CDR1 SNHLY, CDR2 FYNNEI. The CDR3 runs to 14 residues. CDR3 residues: CASSPAGLDGEQYF. The DNA for the CDR3 is TGTGCCAGCAGTCCGGCAGGACTAGACGGCGAGCAGTACTTC.

The V call is TRBV27, the J call TRBJ2-7, with TRBD2 identical over 16 bases. Germline values: CDR1 MNHEY, CDR2 SMNVEV (reference sequence). The CDR3 consists of 16 residues. V dropped 8 bases and J dropped 2; count of bases not matched to a gene: 6. Here the CDR3 reads CASAGLAGGKAYEQYF. In DNA, the CDR3 is TGTGCCAGCGCGGGACTAGCGGGAGGGAAGGCCTACGAGCAGTACTTC.

V and J are TRBV5-8 and TRBJ2-5, with D possibly being TRBD1 or TRBD2 (5 bases each). Germline V gives CDR1 SGHTS, CDR2 YDEGEE. Trimming took 6 bases from V and 7 from J, leaving 22 bases between them. The CDR3 has 15 amino acids. This CDR3 is CASTTPGTPFLTQYF. The CDR3 DNA sequence: TGTGCCAGCACCACTCCCGGGACCCCGTTTCTGACCCAGTACTTC.